This T cell receptor (beta chain) was recorded in a study of cytomegalovirus exposure and HLA in healthy donors (dated by TCRdb to about 2017). Background for the entire study: In an earlier analysis of some 550 of the donors, about 270 Gb of sequence data and 90 million to 120 million unique TCR beta sequences from about 179 million T cells were reported. Among the roughly 410 genotyped donors, more than 70% belonged to the genetic ancestry cluster associated with self-reported Caucasian donors. A later analysis re-analyzed previously published TCR beta repertoires from about 600 donors and added high-resolution HLA genotyping to study TCR occurrence patterns. Rather than drawing on any new phenotypic data, the later analysis identified candidate immune exposures from TCR beta sequences and the way those sequences occurred across donors. An early release that covered several hundred HLA-typed donors contained about 290 gigabases of sequencing data and approximately 85 million unique TCR sequences. On average, about 240,000 unique TCR beta nucleotide sequences were sequenced per donor among roughly 430 genotyped donors of the cohort, with 15% to 20% of those sequences being non-productive. Because of strong linkage in the cohort, a handful of DR-DQ haplotypes were treated as single units for association and clustering. Besides the first cohort of 500 to 700 subjects, a separate validation cohort made up of 95 to 150 different subjects was used. In a later genetic analysis, genome-wide SNP genotypes for about 65% of the 666 donors were used, and that subset was treated as a discovery cohort. The study was designed to test whether signatures of past pathogen exposure could be identified by cataloging public T cell receptors. The number of typed donors differed by locus: about 629-630 for A, B, C, DRB1 and DQB1; some 500 for DQA1; fewer than 610 for DPA1; and around 490 for DPB1. Class I and class II HLA loci were covered by the typing at four-digit resolution. Every discovery cohort repertoire had been produced on one sequencing platform. High-throughput TCR immunosequencing, statistical association of individual TCRs with disease status, and machine learning were combined to predict cytomegalovirus infection status. The study profiled the T cell repertoires of fewer than 850 subjects by immunosequencing and related them to cytomegalovirus serostatus. Donor age, sex, ethnicity and CMV serostatus were collected together with the repertoire data. To decide whether each TCR beta V gene segment behaved as functional or pseudogenic, an earlier analysis of 587 of the donors relied on high-throughput TCR beta sequencing. Summary of the overall study and its limitations: V-gene and J-gene trimming of TCR beta chains was associated with a missense DCLRE1C variant in a later genetic analysis, and the association was replicated in an independent cohort. In both the original and validation cohorts, the classifier was reported to diagnose cytomegalovirus status with high specificity and sensitivity. The only immune exposure information available for the cohort was CMV serostatus. In a later analysis, most CMV-associated TCR beta chains were found to appear HLA-restricted, with HLA associations seemingly driven largely by CMV exposure. When HLA alleles, especially DR and DQ, strongly co-occurred, attributing TCR associations to individual alleles was difficult. In a later analysis, HLA-associated TCR beta chains showed more clonal expansion and lower generation probabilities than non-associated chains that were equally common. In a later analysis, TCR association rates were found to vary across HLA loci, with the most associated TCRs seen for DRB1 alleles and the fewest for HLA-C alleles. A further reported finding was that TCR beta sequences accurately predicted the HLA-A and HLA-B alleles for most subjects in the first cohort. Across donors, most TCR sequences were observed very rarely, whereas some public TCRs were present in many individuals. In an earlier analysis of about 600 of the donors, most TCR beta V segments appeared in productive rearrangements about 87% or about 30% of the time, broadly matching IMGT annotations. Roughly uniform sequencing depth across donors was assumed in presence/absence analyses, although this assumption may not hold. Several of the top co-occurrence clusters appeared to be linked to parvovirus B19, influenza, CMV and Epstein-Barr virus, according to a later analysis. A group of highly shared sequence variants was considered likely to be a technical artifact of the sequencing pipeline. The earlier analysis of approximately 540 of the donors excluded some 16 rarely observed V segments, including chromosome 9 orphons, because counts were too low. In a later analysis, around 17,000 TCR beta sequences were associated with specific HLA alleles at a false discovery rate of 0.05. Only TCR beta chains were sequenced in this cohort, and the absence of alpha or paired-chain data limited detectable features. Three of the identified cytomegalovirus-associated TCR beta chains were confirmed in vitro to be specific for cytomegalovirus antigens. Because HLA typing was missing for some donors at each locus, association tests included only the typed subset. Because the 87-base-pair reads could not distinguish some IMGT-functional V segments, including TRBV6-2 and TRBV6-3, those segments were excluded. In the study, 150 to 200 TCR beta chains were listed as associated with cytomegalovirus. Linkage disequilibrium might explain the correlated functional status among segregating V segments, but an unknown experimental factor could not be excluded. The authors suggested that the approach could potentially be generalized to other disease states and immunological phenotypes. In a later genetic analysis, fewer N-insertions in productive TCRs were reported among donors in an Asian-associated ancestry cluster than the roughly 700-donor mean.

The cohort comprised 710 or so healthy bone marrow donors. At the time of sampling, every cohort member was nominally healthy, though immune exposures that went unrecorded were likely present. The donor was CMV seropositive and was included in the group of 250 to 300 seropositive cohort members. A peripheral blood sample was collected from each donor, and TCR beta sequencing was performed on peripheral blood mononuclear cells. Genomic DNA extraction from the blood cell samples was performed with the Qiagen DNeasy Blood Extraction Kit. A word on this clone: Its recognized antigen is unknown. No much larger clone is present one base from it, and per-base qualities are unavailable.

Reading from cysteine to phenylalanine, the CDR3 counts 14 amino acids. Left in the record is the CDR3 DNA by itself, 42 bases read in frame from the first base. Based on the germline V gene, the CDR1 and CDR2 sequences are LGHNA and YNFKEQ. Germline trimming amounts to 1 base on V and 9 bases on J, with 5 as the count of junction bases outside the gene matches. The library was obtained by the immunoSEQ multiplex PCR assay. A mixture of 60 forward primers for TCR Vbeta segments and 13 reverse primers for TCR Jbeta segments was used in the multiplex PCR. The CDR3 region of rearranged TCR beta genes was amplified from genomic DNA by a multiplex PCR assay. The Illumina HiSeq System was used to sequence the amplified TCR beta libraries as 87-base-pair reads. The paper's data handling went like this. A later analysis tallied roughly 78 million unique TCR beta chains across the 700 or so repertoires, and roughly 11 million of those chains were shared by two or more donors. To remove PCR and sequencing errors, raw reads were error-corrected and collapsed into unique sequences using a nearest-neighbor algorithm that merged closely related sequences. V, D and J gene segments were assigned by aligning CDR3 sequences to IMGT reference sequences. For a sequence to be retained, at least a six-nucleotide match to both a V gene segment and a J gene segment was required. Rearrangements were classified as productive when the CDR3 lacked stop codons and remained in frame with V and J, and all other rearrangements were classified as non-productive. CDR3 was defined according to IMGT convention as the region running from the second conserved V-encoded cysteine to the conserved J-encoded phenylalanine. Sequences without an unambiguous match to a single V gene segment were excluded from the earlier analysis of a few hundred of the donors. In an earlier analysis of some 590 of the donors, V segments were called functional above 56.7% productive rearrangements and were called segregating when the between-donor standard deviation exceeded 5%. A statistical classification framework was built to diagnose cytomegalovirus status from the catalog of TCR beta chain sequences. A later analysis assigned V and J genes by comparing TCR nucleotide sequences with IMGT/GENE-DB human TR gene sequences. A later analysis assigned CDR3 sequences and most-parsimonious VDJ recombination scenarios with the TCRdist pipeline. A later analysis defined each TCR beta chain by its CDR3 amino acid sequence plus V-gene family, and excluded reads lacking a unique V-gene family. As a way to deal with suspected cross-contamination and a sequencing artifact, a later analysis dropped 450 to 600 nucleotide sequences that were highly shared and had low generation probability. In a later analysis, a clonal expansion index was calculated for each public chain from normalized within-repertoire ranks of inferred template counts. In a later analysis, generation probabilities were computed using a VDJ recombination model fitted to out-of-frame rearrangements, and the results were checked against IGoR. Hypergeometric tests were used in a later analysis to score TCR-TCR, TCR-HLA and TCR-CMV co-occurrence, with a repertoire-size bias correction applied to the TCR pairs. To estimate false discovery rates, a later analysis permuted the HLA or CMV assignments 20 times. In a later analysis, co-occurring TCRs were grouped with DBSCAN, and TCRdist sequence similarity was added when clustering was performed within HLA-allele-positive subsets. Repertoires with fewer than 30,000 or more than 120,000 public chains were left out of co-occurrence clustering, as were five repertoires with anomalous nucleotide sharing. TCRdb's version of the immuneACCESS table is confined to in-frame rearrangements and falls short of the full clone set. An unresolved V gene accounts for under half of the shortfall where checked; the remainder is of unknown origin. V, J and clone size are taken as reported in that table, and D and trimming were inferred from the DNA itself. In this sample the table shows some 120,000 clones, roughly a tenth of which occur a single time. The ten most abundant clones make up 4.6% of the sample.

Sequencing was carried out using PBMCs. The V gene is TRBV4-2 and the J gene is TRBJ2-1; the junction holds 8 bases that match TRBD2. The TCR sequence derives from a woman younger than 35 in good health and CMV-seropositive. The CDR3 amino acid sequence is: CASSQAGGPVEQFF. The DNA sequence reads TGTGCCAGCAGCCAAGCGGGAGGGCCGGTTGAGCAGTTCTTC.